This T cell receptor beta chain was sequenced for a study of CXCR3-negative and CXCR3-positive naive CD8 T cells. The libraries of TRB cDNA were constructed through 5' RACE using UMI labels. TCRdb reanalyzed the 5' RACE reads, giving one entry per CDR3 protein sequence and no DNA. Recorded for this sample: tens of thousands of distinct CDR3 sequences. The sorter processed each CD8+ T cell subset in triplicate at over 250,000 cells apiece. Germline CDR1 reads MDHEN; CDR2 reads SYDVKM. The CDR3 extends over 16 amino acids. The chain carries TRBV28 and TRBJ2-7; with no DNA, the TCRdb D assignment of TRBD1 cannot be verified. This receptor was obtained from a human donor in good health. Some clones in this sample may be carry-over from other donors' samples. The sequenced sample consisted of memory CD8+ T cells from blood. The CDR3 reads CASSWVRTGELCEQYF.